A selection of T cell receptor beta chains follows, all from one sample in a study of T-cell reconstitution after alpha-beta-depleted transplantation in children. MiXCR, applied by TCRdb to the PCR reads, yields one record per CDR3 protein. The sample carries some 220,000 distinct CDR3 sequences, around 9.9% recorded once. The starting material was PBMCs, obtained before TCRalphabeta/CD19-depleted stem cell transplant. The source is a child less than two years old with acute myeloid leukemia, due to receive a stem cell transplant. Both conserved end residues are part of each CDR3. The D gene is left open where the match is weak. Where a row states a size, it is once, few, many or the class of an expanded clone; other rows omit it.

j_gene	d_gene	abundance	v_gene	CDR3nt	CDR3aa
TRBJ1-2	.	few	TRBV28	TGTGCCAGCAGCCCATTTCAGGACCTCACGAGCTACACCTTC	CASSPFQDLTSYTF
TRBJ2-2	.	few	TRBV7-3	TGTGCCAGCAGCTTAATTGGTTATGGCTTCGTGGGGGAGTATAGGGGCCGGGAGCTGTTTTTT	CASSLIGYGFVGEYRGRELFF
TRBJ2-2	.	few	TRBV12-2	TGTGCAAGATGCCAAGAAGGGGGCTGTTTCACCGGGGAGCTGTTTTTT	CARCQEGGCFTGELFF
TRBJ2-2	TRBD2	many	TRBV7-2	TGTGCCAGCAGCTTAGTCCGACTAGCGGGACCCGGGGAGCTGTTTTTT	CASSLVRLAGPGELFF
TRBJ2-1	TRBD2	few	TRBV4-2	TGTGCCAGCAGCCAACCCCGATCCGGGACTAGCGTTCACAATGAGCAGTTCTTC	CASSQPRSGTSVHNEQFF
TRBJ2-1	TRBD1	many	TRBV20-1	TGCAGTGCTATCCCAGGGGACAGTTTCGGAAATGAGCAGTTCTTC	CSAIPGDSFGNEQFF
TRBJ2-1	TRBD2	few	TRBV12-3/TRBV12-4	TGTGCCAGCAGTTTAGACCGGGAGGGCCTCGGGGAGCAGTTCTTC	CASSLDREGLGEQFF
TRBJ1-1	.	many	TRBV5-5	TGTGCCAGCAGCTTGGGGGAAACGGACATGAACACTGAAGCTTTCTTT	CASSLGETDMNTEAFF
TRBJ2-5	.	many	TRBV20-1	TGCAGTGCTCAGATAGAGACCCAGTACTTC	CSAQIETQYF
TRBJ1-5	.	many	TRBV5-5	TGTGCCAGCAGCACCGGGACGGCGAATCAGCCCCAGCATTTT	CASSTGTANQPQHF
TRBJ1-1	.	many	TRBV3-2	TGTGCCAGCAGCTCCGGCCAGGCGGCTTTCTTT	CASSSGQAAFF
TRBJ2-3	TRBD1	.	TRBV14	TGTGCCAGCAGCCTGGACAGGGAAGGAGATACGCAGTATTTT	CASSLDREGDTQYF
TRBJ2-7	TRBD2	few	TRBV13	TGTGCCAGCAGCATTAAGACTAGCGGAACCTACGAGCAGTACTTC	CASSIKTSGTYEQYF
TRBJ1-2	.	.	TRBV7-9	TGTGCCAGCAGGTCGGACCCTGTATACGGCTACACCTTC	CASRSDPVYGYTF
TRBJ2-1	.	many	TRBV29-1	TGCAGCGGAACCGGGACTTACTACAATGAGCAGTTCTTC	CSGTGTYYNEQFF
TRBJ2-6	.	many	TRBV19	TGTGCCAGTAGTCCCCGGAGTGACTCTGGGGCCAACGTCCTGACTTTC	CASSPRSDSGANVLTF
TRBJ1-1	.	many	TRBV3-1	TGTGCCAGCAGCCAGAGCAACACTGAAGCTTTCTTT	CASSQSNTEAFF
TRBJ2-1	.	.	TRBV7-3	TGTGCCAGCAGCTTAACTATCGGTAAGGGTGAGCAGTTCTTC	CASSLTIGKGEQFF
TRBJ2-1	TRBD2	many	TRBV29-1	TGCAGCGTTCACAGGGGGACTAGCGACCACAATGAGCAGTTCTTC	CSVHRGTSDHNEQFF
TRBJ2-4	.	many	TRBV7-2	TGTGCCAGCAGCTTAGGGGTAGTGGATAGAAACATTCAGTACTTC	CASSLGVVDRNIQYF
TRBJ1-2	.	many	TRBV28	TGTGCCAGCAGTTCCACCCCTACAGGGCCGGGGGGCTACACCTTC	CASSSTPTGPGGYTF
TRBJ1-1	.	.	TRBV30	TGTGCCTGGAGTAGACAGGTTGGTGAAGCTTTCTTT	CAWSRQVGEAFF
TRBJ2-5	.	many	TRBV20-1	TGCAGTGCCGGGGTGGTAGCGATGGAGACCCAGTACTTC	CSAGVVAMETQYF
TRBJ2-2	TRBD1	few	TRBV11-2	TGTGCCAGCAGCCAAATCCAGGGGGTTCACACCGGGGAGCTGTTTTTT	CASSQIQGVHTGELFF
TRBJ1-2	.	.	TRBV19	TGTGCCAGTAGTATTCCGGGCCGCTTTCCTGGCTACACCTTC	CASSIPGRFPGYTF
TRBJ2-1	TRBD1	many	TRBV7-2	TGTGCCAGCAGCAGGGGGACAGGGGTAGAGGAGCAGTTCTTC	CASSRGTGVEEQFF
TRBJ2-1	.	many	TRBV14	TGTGCCAGCAGCCAATCGGGCGGGCGATCCTACAATGAGCAGTTCTTC	CASSQSGGRSYNEQFF
TRBJ1-2	.	many	TRBV14	TGTGCCAGCAGCCAAGATTTGGGAGTCAACTATGGCTACACCTTC	CASSQDLGVNYGYTF
TRBJ2-5	.	many	TRBV6-1	TGTGCCAGCAGTGATCCCGCGGGCGGAGAGACCCAGTACTTC	CASSDPAGGETQYF
TRBJ2-1	TRBD2	many	TRBV7-3	TGTGCCAGCAGCTTAAATGTTGGGACTAGAATGAATGAGCAGTTCTTC	CASSLNVGTRMNEQFF
TRBJ2-1	.	many	TRBV20-1	TGCAGTGCTCGTAAAAGAGACAGGGGGTCGCTAGCGGGAGTAGGGCAGTTCTTC	CSARKRDRGSLAGVGQFF
TRBJ2-1	.	many	TRBV5-1	TGCGCCAGCAGCCCGGATAGAGGGTCGATCTCCTACAATGAGCAGTTCTTC	CASSPDRGSISYNEQFF
TRBJ2-1	TRBD2	many	TRBV12-3/TRBV12-4	TGTGCCAGCAGTTTACTAGCGGGAGGCTTCGATGAGCAGTTCTTC	CASSLLAGGFDEQFF
TRBJ2-1	TRBD2	many	TRBV10-3	TGTGCCATCAGTGAGGGGCTAGCGGGGGGGCATGAGCAGTTCTTC	CAISEGLAGGHEQFF
TRBJ2-2	.	many	TRBV6-5	TGTGCCAGCAGTTATAGTGGCTCCACCCCCGGGGAGCTGTTTTTT	CASSYSGSTPGELFF
TRBJ2-1	.	.	TRBV5-1	TGCGCCAGCAGCATTGGAGGACAGTCAAACAATGAGCAGTTCTTC	CASSIGGQSNNEQFF
TRBJ2-7	.	many	TRBV20-1	TGCAGTGCCCTCCCCTCCGGCACCCCTGAAGAGCAGTACTTC	CSALPSGTPEEQYF
TRBJ2-7	TRBD2	many	TRBV6-5	TGTGCCAGCAGTTCCCCTTCACTAGCGGGAGAATCCTACGAGCAGTACTTC	CASSSPSLAGESYEQYF
TRBJ1-1	.	many	TRBV7-9	TGTGCCAGCACAGAAGAGGTGGTGGCAGCTGAAGCTTTCTTT	CASTEEVVAAEAFF
TRBJ2-3	.	.	TRBV30	TGTGCCTGTAGTCGGGGCGCCGGCACAGATACGCTGTATTTT	CACSRGAGTDTLYF
TRBJ1-1	.	few	TRBV29-1	TGCAGCTCCGCAGGGGCCGGCACTGAAGCTTTCTTT	CSSAGAGTEAFF
TRBJ1-3	.	.	TRBV30	TGTGCCTGGGGGGCCCTCAGGAATGGAAACACCATATATTTT	CAWGALRNGNTIYF
TRBJ2-1	.	many	TRBV5-1	TGCGCCAGCAGCTTGGCCAGACAAGCCTACAATGAGCAGTTCTTC	CASSLARQAYNEQFF
TRBJ2-7	TRBD1	many	TRBV20-1	TGCAGTGCTAGACAGGGGGAATCTAGGTACGAGCAGTACTTC	CSARQGESRYEQYF
TRBJ1-2	.	many	TRBV7-2	TGTGCCAGCAGCTTACAACAGGGACAAATAAACTCATATGGCTACACCTTC	CASSLQQGQINSYGYTF
TRBJ2-7	.	many	TRBV3-1	TGTGCCAGCAGCCCCAGCGGGCGGACCTACGAGCAGTACTTC	CASSPSGRTYEQYF
TRBJ1-4	.	many	TRBV5-1	TGCGCCAGCAGCCCCCGGGACGGCCTATACGAAAAACTGTTTTTT	CASSPRDGLYEKLFF
TRBJ2-7	.	.	TRBV18	TGTGCCAGCTCGTCCACGGGACGGTCCTACGAGCAGTACTTC	CASSSTGRSYEQYF
TRBJ2-1	.	.	TRBV23-1	TGCGCCAGCAGTCCATGTGCAGGAGGGGGATCCTACAATGAGCAGTTCTTC	CASSPCAGGGSYNEQFF
TRBJ2-1	.	many	TRBV12-3/TRBV12-4	TGTGCCAGCAGTTTAGGGAGGGGGGGAGTTGAGCAGTTCTTC	CASSLGRGGVEQFF
TRBJ2-2	.	many	TRBV5-1	TGCGCCAGCAGCATCGGCCGGGACGGATACACCGGGGAGCTGTTTTTT	CASSIGRDGYTGELFF
TRBJ1-4	TRBD1	many	TRBV5-1	TGCGCCAGCAGCTTTGGACAGGGCTATGCTAATGAAAAACTGTTTTTT	CASSFGQGYANEKLFF
TRBJ2-5	.	many	TRBV2	TGTGCCAGCACCCTAACCGGACAGCAAGAGACCCAGTACTTC	CASTLTGQQETQYF
TRBJ2-6	.	many	TRBV27	TGTGCCAGCAGTTTACTCCCCCTGGGCAGGGCTGGGGCCAACGTCCTGACTTTC	CASSLLPLGRAGANVLTF
TRBJ2-7	.	many	TRBV21-1	TGTGCCAGCAGCAAAGTCCAGGTCCTCCTTTACGAGCAGTACTTC	CASSKVQVLLYEQYF
TRBJ2-4	TRBD2	.	TRBV12-3/TRBV12-4	TGTGCCAGCAGTCCCCGGGGGGGCAAAAACATTCAGTACTTC	CASSPRGGKNIQYF
TRBJ1-5	.	many	TRBV6-2/TRBV6-3	TGTGCCAGTTTACCCGGCTGGACGGTAAATAGCAATCAGCCCCAGCATTTT	CASLPGWTVNSNQPQHF